The following is a T cell receptor (beta chain) sequence with its context. The antigen is not known. The data are from a study of OX40 agonist ivuxolimab in advanced cancers. At the level of the study: The dose-escalation cohort was about 86% male, with a mean age of around 60 years, ranging roughly 20 to 90. Previous treatment with anti-PD-1, anti-PD-L1 or anti-CTLA-4 therapy was allowed; 40% had received some.

Study findings and constraints: In a subset of nonresponders, normalized T-cell clonal expansion was also low.

Profiling relied on immunoSEQ multiplex PCR, and the TCRdb table lists in-frame clones only, not all of them. The top ten clones hold 4.8% of a sample with about 70,000 clones, more than 80% of them seen once. The sample consisted of CD4+ or CD8+ T cells sorted from blood, taken in a trial of the OX40 agonist ivuxolimab. The TCR was taken from an adult with an advanced solid tumor such as melanoma, head and neck, liver or kidney cancer.

The CDR3 region is CASSFDVRVKDTQYF. In DNA form, the CDR3 reads TGTGCCAGCAGTTTTGATGTCAGGGTTAAAGATACGCAGTATTTT. The J gene is TRBJ2-3, the V gene TRBV27; D is possibly TRBD1 (5 bases). Trimming shortened V by 3 bases and J by 5 bases, and 15 bases separated the two germline ends. This CDR3 has 15 residues. The germline gives CDR1 MNHEY, CDR2 SMNVEV (reference sequence).